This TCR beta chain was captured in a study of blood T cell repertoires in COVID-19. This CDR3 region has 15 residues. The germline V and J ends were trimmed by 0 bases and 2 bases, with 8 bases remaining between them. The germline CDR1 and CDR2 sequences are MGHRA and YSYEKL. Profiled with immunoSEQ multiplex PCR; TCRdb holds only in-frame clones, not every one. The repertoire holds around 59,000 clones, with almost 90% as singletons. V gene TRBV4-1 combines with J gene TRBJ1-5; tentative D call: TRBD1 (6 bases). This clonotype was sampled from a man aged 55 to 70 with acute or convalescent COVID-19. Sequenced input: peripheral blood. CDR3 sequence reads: CASSQDPGGNQPQHF. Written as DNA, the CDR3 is TGCGCCAGCAGCCAAGATCCAGGGGGCAATCAGCCCCAGCATTTT.